This T cell receptor beta chain was profiled in a study of blood T cell repertoires in COVID-19. Measured with immunoSEQ multiplex PCR; TCRdb has only the in-frame clones, and not every one. Among around 250,000 clones listed, about nine tenths were seen once. Germline CDR1 SGHNT, CDR2 YENEEA. V was shortened by 5 bases and J by 5 bases, with 13 bases between the two germline ends. This CDR3 region has 13 residues. Residents of 24 US areas, aged roughly 18 to 89 years, made up the participants. This clonotype originated in a man aged 18 to 29 who had recovered from COVID-19. The genes are TRBV11-3 and TRBJ2-7; D possibly corresponds to TRBD1 (5 bases). Material for sequencing was PBMCs or T cells enriched from blood (not recorded which). As DNA, the CDR3 is TGTGCCAGCAGCCCGGACACGCACAACGAGCAGTACTTC. It encodes CASSPDTHNEQYF.